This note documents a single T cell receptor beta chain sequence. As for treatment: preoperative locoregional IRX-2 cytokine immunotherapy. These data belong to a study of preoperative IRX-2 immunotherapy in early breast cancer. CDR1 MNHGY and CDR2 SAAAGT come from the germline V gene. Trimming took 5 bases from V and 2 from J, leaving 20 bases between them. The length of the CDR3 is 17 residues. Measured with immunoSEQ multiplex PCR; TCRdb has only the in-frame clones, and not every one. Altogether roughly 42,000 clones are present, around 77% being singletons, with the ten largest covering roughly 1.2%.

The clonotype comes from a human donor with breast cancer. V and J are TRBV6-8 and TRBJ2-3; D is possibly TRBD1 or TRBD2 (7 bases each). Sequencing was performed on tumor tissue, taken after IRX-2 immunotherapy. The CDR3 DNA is TGTGCCAGCAGTCTCAGGGGGGGCGCGACCCTCACAGATACGCAGTATTTT. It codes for CASSLRGGATLTDTQYF.